This T cell receptor beta chain was identified in a study of Ad26.COV2.S vaccination and SARS-CoV-2 variants. Study summary: Donor had been placed in the Ad26.COV2.S arm of the COV1001 trial.

The ends lost 0 bases at V and 6 bases at J; junction bases unmatched: 5. Per the germline V gene, CDR1 is SGDLS and CDR2 is YYNGEE. This CDR3 region has 15 residues. The count of this clone is one. The target antigen is unknown. The protocol was immunoSEQ multiplex PCR, while the TCRdb copy is restricted to in-frame clones and leaves out a portion. The sample contains under 250,000 clones, around nine tenths of which appear only once. As to treatment: about 20 received Ad26.COV2.S at low or high dose, single or two shots; a few received placebo; per-sample allocation not given. Sampling was performed 63 days after the first vaccine or placebo injection. Whole-study results and caveats: An underestimation of total T cell responses may have resulted from the TCR breadth and depth analyses. Vaccine recipients and placebo recipients showed similar non-spike TCR breadth. Substantial breadth was reportedly displayed by spike-specific CD8+ and CD4+ T cell responses after vaccination.

The source is a person between 18 and 59 years old who received the Ad26.COV2.S COVID-19 vaccine or a placebo. The sequencing here drew on peripheral blood, taken in a trial of Ad26.COV2.S vaccine versus placebo. The chain couples TRBV9 to TRBJ2-1, with 8 bases lining up with TRBD2. CDR3 in DNA: TGTGCCAGCAGCGTAGACCCTCTAGCGGGCAATGAGCAGTTCTTC. Its protein is CASSVDPLAGNEQFF. The full variable domain, its missing parts supplied by reference TRBV9 and TRBJ2-1, is DSGVTQTPKHLITATGQRVTLRCSPRSGDLSVYWYQQSLDQGLQFLIQYYNGEERAKGNILERFSAQQFPDLHSELNLSSLELGDSALYFCASSVDPLAGNEQFFGPGTRLTVL.